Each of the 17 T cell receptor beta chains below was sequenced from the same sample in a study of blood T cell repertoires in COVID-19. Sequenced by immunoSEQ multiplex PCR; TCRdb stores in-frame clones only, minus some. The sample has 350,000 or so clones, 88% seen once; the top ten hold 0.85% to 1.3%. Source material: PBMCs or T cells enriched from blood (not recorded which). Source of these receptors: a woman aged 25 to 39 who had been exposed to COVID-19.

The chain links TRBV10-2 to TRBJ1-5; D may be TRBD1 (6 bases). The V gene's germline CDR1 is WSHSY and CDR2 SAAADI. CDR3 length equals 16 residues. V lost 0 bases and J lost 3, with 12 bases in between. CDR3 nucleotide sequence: TGCGCCAGCAGTGAGTCCCCTACAGGGTCCAATCAGCCCCAGCATTTT. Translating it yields CASSESPTGSNQPQHF.

DNA of the CDR3: TGTGCCAGCAGCCCAGGACTAGCCGTCTCCTACGAGCAGTACTTC. Its protein is CASSPGLAVSYEQYF. The chain couples TRBV3-1 (or the pseudogene TRBV3-2) to TRBJ2-7, with 8 nucleotides matching TRBD2. CDR1 is LGHDT, CDR2 YNNKEL, per germline (reference sequence). Trimming removed 4 bases from V and 0 bases from J; junction bases left unmatched: 5. There are 15 residues in the CDR3.

The CDR3 bases are TGTGCCAGCAGCCCAAAGGACAGAGTCGATAGCAATCAGCCCCAGCATTTT. This codes for CASSPKDRVDSNQPQHF. This sequence joins TRBV11-3 and TRBJ1-5; possibly TRBD1 for D (6 bases). Germline CDR1 is SGHNT and CDR2 is YENEEA. Trimming took off 5 bases at V and 0 bases at J, with 17 bases between the two ends. CDR3 size: 17 residues.

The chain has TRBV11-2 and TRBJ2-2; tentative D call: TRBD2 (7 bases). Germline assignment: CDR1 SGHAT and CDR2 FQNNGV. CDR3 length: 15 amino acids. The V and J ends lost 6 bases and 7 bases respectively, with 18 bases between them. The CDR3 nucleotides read TGTGCCAGCAGGCCAGGGGCTAGCGGCAACGGGGAGCTGTTTTTT. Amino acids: CASRPGASGNGELFF.

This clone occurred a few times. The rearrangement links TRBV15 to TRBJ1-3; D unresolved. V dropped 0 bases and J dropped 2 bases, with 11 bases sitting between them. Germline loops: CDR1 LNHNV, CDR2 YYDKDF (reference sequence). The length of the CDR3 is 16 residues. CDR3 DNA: TGTGCCACCAGCAGAGACACCTGGAGTACTGGAAACACCATATATTTT. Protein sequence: CATSRDTWSTGNTIYF.

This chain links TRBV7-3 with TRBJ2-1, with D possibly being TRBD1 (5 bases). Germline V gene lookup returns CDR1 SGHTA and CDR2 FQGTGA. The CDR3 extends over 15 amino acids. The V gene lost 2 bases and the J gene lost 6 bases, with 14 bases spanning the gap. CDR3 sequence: CASSLVKGRVNEQFF. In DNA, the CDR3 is TGTGCCAGCAGCTTAGTAAAGGGCAGGGTCAATGAGCAGTTCTTC.

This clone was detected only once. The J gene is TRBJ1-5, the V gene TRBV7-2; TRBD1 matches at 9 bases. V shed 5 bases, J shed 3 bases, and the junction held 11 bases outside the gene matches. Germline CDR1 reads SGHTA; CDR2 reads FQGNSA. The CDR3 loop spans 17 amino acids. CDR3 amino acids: CASSPAGTGSNNQPQHF. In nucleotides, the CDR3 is TGTGCCAGCAGCCCCGCCGGGACAGGGTCGAACAATCAGCCCCAGCATTTT.

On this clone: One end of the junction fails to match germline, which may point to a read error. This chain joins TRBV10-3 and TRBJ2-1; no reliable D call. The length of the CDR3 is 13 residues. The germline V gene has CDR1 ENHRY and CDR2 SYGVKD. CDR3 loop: CAISESLVREQFF. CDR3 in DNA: TGTGCCATCAGCGAGTCGCTGGTCCGGGAGCAGTTCTTC.

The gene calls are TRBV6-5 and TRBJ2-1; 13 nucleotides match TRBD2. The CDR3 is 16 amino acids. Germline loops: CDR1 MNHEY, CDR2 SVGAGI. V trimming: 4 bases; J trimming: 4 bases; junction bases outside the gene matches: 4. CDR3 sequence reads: CASSFGTSGVYNEQFF. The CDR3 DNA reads TGTGCCAGCAGTTTCGGGACTAGCGGGGTATACAATGAGCAGTTCTTC.

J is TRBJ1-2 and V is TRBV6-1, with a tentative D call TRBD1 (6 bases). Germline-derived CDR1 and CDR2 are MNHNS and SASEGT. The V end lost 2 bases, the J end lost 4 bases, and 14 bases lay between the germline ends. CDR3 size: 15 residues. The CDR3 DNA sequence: TGTGCCAGCAGTGAATCGGGGGGCACCCTCTATGGCTACACCTTC. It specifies CASSESGGTLYGYTF.

The CDR3 DNA sequence: TGTGCCAGCAGTTTAAGGCAGGGTAGAAATCAGCCCCAGCATTTT. This encodes CASSLRQGRNQPQHF. The rearrangement links TRBV28 to TRBJ1-5; TRBD1 might be the D (5 bases). V shed 2 bases and J shed 4 bases, with 12 bases lying between them. CDR1 and CDR2 (germline): MDHEN, SYDVKM. This CDR3 has 15 residues.

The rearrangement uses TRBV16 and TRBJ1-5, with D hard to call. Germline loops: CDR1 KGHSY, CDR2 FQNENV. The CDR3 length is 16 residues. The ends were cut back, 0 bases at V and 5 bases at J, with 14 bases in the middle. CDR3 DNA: TGTGCCAGCAGCCAATCGAAGTTTGGCGGTTATCAGCCCCAGCATTTT. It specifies CASSQSKFGGYQPQHF.

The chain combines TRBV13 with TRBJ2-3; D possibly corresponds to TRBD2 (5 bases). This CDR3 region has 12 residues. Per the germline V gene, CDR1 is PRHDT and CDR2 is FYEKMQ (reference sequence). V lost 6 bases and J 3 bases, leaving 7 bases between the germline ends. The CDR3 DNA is TGTGCCAGCAGGGAGGTTACAGATACGCAGTATTTT. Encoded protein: CASREVTDTQYF.

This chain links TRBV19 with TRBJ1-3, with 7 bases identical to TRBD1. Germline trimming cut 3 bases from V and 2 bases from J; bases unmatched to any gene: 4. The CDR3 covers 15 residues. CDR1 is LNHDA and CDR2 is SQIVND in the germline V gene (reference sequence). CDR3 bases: TGTGCCAGTAGTATTGGGGGGACAGCTGGAAACACCATATATTTT. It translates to CASSIGGTAGNTIYF.

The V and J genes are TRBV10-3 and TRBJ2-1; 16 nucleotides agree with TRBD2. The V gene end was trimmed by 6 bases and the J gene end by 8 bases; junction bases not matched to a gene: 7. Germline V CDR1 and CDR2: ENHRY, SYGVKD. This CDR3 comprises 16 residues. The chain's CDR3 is CAISPGTSGRGDEQFF. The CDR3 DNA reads TGTGCCATCAGCCCCGGGACTAGCGGGAGGGGGGATGAGCAGTTCTTC.

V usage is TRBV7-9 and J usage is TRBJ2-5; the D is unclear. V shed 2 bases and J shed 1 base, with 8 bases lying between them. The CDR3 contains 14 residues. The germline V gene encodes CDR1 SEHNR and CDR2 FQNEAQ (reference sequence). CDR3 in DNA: TGTGCCAGCAGCTTACAGAATACCCAAGAGACCCAGTACTTC. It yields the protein CASSLQNTQETQYF.

The CDR3: CASSEFGLGDEQYF. The DNA of the CDR3 is TGTGCCAGCAGTGAATTTGGGTTGGGAGACGAGCAGTACTTC. The V and J genes are TRBV6-1 and TRBJ2-7; D is possibly TRBD2 (5 bases). The CDR3 is 14 residues long. Germline V gene sequence: CDR1 MNHNS, CDR2 SASEGT. The V and J ends lost 2 bases and 5 bases respectively, with 13 bases between them.